This TCR beta chain appears in the sequencing data of a study of cytomegalovirus exposure and HLA in healthy donors. At the level of the study: An analysis done earlier identified fewer than 140 million unique TCR beta sequences from about 179 million T cells.

Study observations and caveats: Prior analysis indicated that the majority of TCR beta V segments exhibited productivity approximately 87% or approximately 30% of the time. The later analysis indicated that the majority of CMV-associated TCR beta chains appeared HLA-restricted. In vitro work confirmed that three CMV-associated chains recognize CMV antigens.

Primers for the PCR totalled 60 Vbeta and 13 Jbeta. Produced via immunoSEQ multiplex PCR; TCRdb's table is partial and in-frame only. Here the sample spans 150,000 to 200,000 clones, approximately 83% being singletons. As regards this clone: Its cognate antigen is unknown.

From germline, CDR1 is MNHNY and CDR2 SVGAGI (reference sequence). CDR3 size: 15 residues. The chain combines TRBV6-6 with TRBJ2-5; 9 bases agree with TRBD1. The last part of the DNA fits TRBJ2-7 better; the J call may be wrong. The receptor comes from a boy under 10 years old in good health and CMV-seronegative. The sequencing input was PBMCs. The CDR3 region is CASRQGQGPNYEQYF. In DNA form, the CDR3 reads TGTGCCAGCAGGCAAGGACAGGGGCCCAACTACGAGCAGTACTTC.